These 27 T cell receptor beta chains share one sample of origin, sequenced in a study of shared clonotypes between healthy human individuals. Data came from immunoSEQ multiplex PCR; TCRdb stores just in-frame clones and leaves some out. The sample consists of more than 400,000 clones, 90% to 97% of them appearing once. Sequencing used naive CD4+ T cells sorted from blood. The sample's subset: CD45RA+ positively selected. These receptors were collected from a woman aged 25 to 39 in good health.

The rearrangement links TRBV6-1 to TRBJ2-2; D not resolved. Trimming stripped 8 bases from V and 3 bases from J, with 10 bases between. Germline values: CDR1 MNHNS, CDR2 SASEGT. This CDR3 comprises 13 residues. CDR3 nucleotide sequence: TGTGCCAGCTTCGCGCATGACACCGGGGAGCTGTTTTTT. Its protein is CASFAHDTGELFF.

The chain joins TRBV28 to TRBJ1-5; D is undetermined. V lost 5 bases and J lost 9, with 11 bases in between. There are 12 residues in the CDR3. Germline CDR1 and CDR2: MDHEN and SYDVKM. DNA of the CDR3: TGTGCCAGCAGTACCTATAATAGGCCCCAGCATTTT. It specifies CASSTYNRPQHF.

The chain links TRBV28 to TRBJ2-7; TRBD2 aligns across 8 bases. Per germline, CDR1 MDHEN and CDR2 SYDVKM. The junction had 11 bases not matched to a gene; V was cut back by 5 bases and J by 5 bases. The CDR3 is 15 residues long. CDR3 nucleotide sequence: TGTGCCAGCAGTCCCCCGGGGGGGAGATCGGACGAGCAGTACTTC. Protein sequence: CASSPPGGRSDEQYF.

This rearrangement joins TRBV27 to TRBJ1-2, with D maybe TRBD1 (6 bases). This CDR3 is 13 amino acids long. Germline V gives CDR1 MNHEY, CDR2 SMNVEV (reference sequence). Trimming pared 4 bases from V and 4 bases from J, leaving 10 bases between. The CDR3 bases are TGTGCCAGCAGTTCACAGGGATTCTATGGCTACACCTTC. This encodes CASSSQGFYGYTF.

The chain joins TRBV7-2 to TRBJ1-1, with D hard to call. With 5 bases removed from V and 5 bases from J, the gap between germline ends came to 15 bases. Germline CDR1 is SGHTA and CDR2 is FQGNSA. This CDR3 is built from 14 residues. The CDR3 region has the DNA TGTGCCAGCAGCCTACCCGGGGTCGGGACTGAAGCTTTCTTT. As protein: CASSLPGVGTEAFF.

This clone was found once. The chain employs TRBV19 and TRBJ2-3; the D gene is possibly TRBD2 (6 bases). The CDR3 length is 13 residues. In germline, CDR1 is LNHDA, CDR2 SQIVND (reference sequence). Deletions cut 6 bases from V and 2 bases from J, with 9 bases between. The CDR3 here is CASSGRNTDTQYF. In DNA, the CDR3 is TGTGCCAGTAGCGGGAGAAACACAGATACGCAGTATTTT.

The rearrangement links TRBV28 to TRBJ1-2; D possibly corresponds to TRBD1 (6 bases). Germline assignment: CDR1 MDHEN and CDR2 SYDVKM. The V end was cut by 6 bases, the J end by 2 bases, with 13 bases between. The CDR3 length is 14 residues. This chain's CDR3 is CASRPGQYNYGYTF. The CDR3 region has the DNA TGTGCCAGCAGACCCGGACAGTACAACTATGGCTACACCTTC.

The gene calls are TRBV28 and TRBJ2-3; D is ambiguous. This CDR3 contains 15 residues. V was cut by 3 bases and J by 0 bases, with 10 bases left in between. Germline assignment: CDR1 MDHEN and CDR2 SYDVKM. The CDR3 loop is CASSLSGTSTDTQYF. The CDR3 region has the DNA TGTGCCAGCAGTTTGTCTGGAACTAGCACAGATACGCAGTATTTT.

The V and J genes are TRBV10-3 and TRBJ1-1; D possibly corresponds to TRBD1 (5 bases). Between the trimmed V and J ends, which lost 0 bases and 4 bases, there was a span of 12 bases. CDR1 and CDR2 (germline): ENHRY, SYGVKD. The CDR3 extends over 15 amino acids. Written as DNA, the CDR3 is TGTGCCATCAGTGAGTCTACGTCGGGGCCCACTGAAGCTTTCTTT. Its protein product is CAISESTSGPTEAFF.

J is TRBJ2-1 and V is TRBV6-4; 12 positions agree with TRBD2. Trimming at V came to 6 bases and at J to 5 bases, leaving 5 bases not matched to a gene. The germline V gene encodes CDR1 MRHNA and CDR2 SNTAGT. The CDR3 covers 15 residues. The CDR3, as DNA: TGTGCCAGCAGCACTGGACTAGCGGGAAACAATGAGCAGTTCTTC. Translated, it gives CASSTGLAGNNEQFF.

The V and J genes are TRBV6-1 and TRBJ2-1, with 8 bases that match TRBD2. The CDR3 covers 13 residues. V was clipped by 7 bases and J by 8 bases; unmatched bases: 7. Per germline, CDR1 MNHNS and CDR2 SASEGT. CDR3 DNA sequence: TGTGCCAGCACCGGCGGGAGGCAAGATGAGCAGTTCTTC. This encodes CASTGGRQDEQFF.

The chain combines TRBV5-1 with TRBJ2-3, with D hard to call. The CDR3 contains 13 residues. Germline V gene sequence: CDR1 SGHRS, CDR2 YFSETQ. V lost 5 bases, J lost 4 bases, and 11 bases lay in between. CDR3 residues: CASRDRPADTQYF. The DNA for the CDR3 is TGCGCCAGCAGGGACCGTCCCGCAGATACGCAGTATTTT.

The chain combines TRBV7-9 with TRBJ2-5, with 13 bases identical to TRBD2. Judging by the DNA end, TRBJ2-7 fits better; the J call may be wrong. This CDR3 is 15 amino acids long. CDR1 is SEHNR and CDR2 is FQNEAQ in the germline V gene (reference sequence). CDR3 protein: CASSLTSGRAYEQYF. As DNA, the CDR3 is TGTGCCAGCAGCCTTACTAGCGGGAGGGCCTACGAGCAGTACTTC.

The V and J genes are TRBV7-2 and TRBJ2-3, with D hard to call. There are 14 residues in the CDR3. CDR1 SGHTA and CDR2 FQGNSA come from the germline V gene. V gave up 1 base and J gave up 2 bases, with 7 bases separating them. The CDR3 is CASSLVGLTDTQYF. The CDR3 region has the DNA TGTGCCAGCAGCTTAGTTGGCCTCACAGATACGCAGTATTTT.

The CDR3 is CASSRLAGGPYEQYF. The CDR3 DNA follows: TGTGCCAGCAGTCGACTAGCGGGAGGGCCGTACGAGCAGTACTTC. The chain is built from TRBV6-5 and TRBJ2-7; TRBD2 matches 14 bases. Germline V gives CDR1 MNHEY, CDR2 SVGAGI. The CDR3 length is 15 residues. Trimming cost V 5 bases and J 4 bases; bases outside gene matches: 4.

The gene calls are TRBV7-2 and TRBJ2-1; tentative D call: TRBD2 (5 bases). The germline V and J ends were trimmed by 5 bases and 5 bases, with 22 bases remaining between them. Per germline, CDR1 SGHTA and CDR2 FQGNSA. The CDR3 runs 17 residues. The CDR3 here is CASSLVVGGRFHNEQFF. CDR3 in DNA: TGTGCCAGCAGCCTCGTTGTAGGCGGGCGCTTTCACAATGAGCAGTTCTTC.

The chain uses TRBV19 and TRBJ1-2; 7 positions match TRBD1. CDR1 is LNHDA and CDR2 is SQIVND in the germline V gene (reference sequence). The CDR3 is 14 amino acids. V was pared by 9 bases and J by 5 bases, with 12 bases of the junction left unmatched. The CDR3 here is CASLRDSKVYGYTF. DNA of the CDR3: TGTGCCAGCCTCCGGGACAGTAAAGTATATGGCTACACCTTC.

The chain has TRBV19 and TRBJ2-2, with D possibly being TRBD1 (6 bases). The CDR3 covers 16 residues. Trimming stripped 5 bases from V and 4 bases from J, with 17 bases between. CDR1 and CDR2 from the germline V gene are LNHDA and SQIVND (reference sequence). CDR3 sequence: CASSSSPGTLTGELFF. The DNA of the CDR3 is TGTGCCAGTAGTTCATCACCCGGGACACTCACCGGGGAGCTGTTTTTT.

The chain combines TRBV23-1 with TRBJ2-5; 10 bases are a match to TRBD2. TRBV23-1 falls under the ORF class, with uncertain function. This CDR3 comprises 14 residues. The ends lost 8 bases at V and 7 bases at J; junction bases unmatched: 10. CDR3 sequence: CASPPLAGETTQYF. The DNA for the CDR3 is TGCGCCAGCCCGCCCCTAGCGGGAGAGACGACCCAGTACTTC.

This rearrangement joins TRBV5-1 to TRBJ2-6; unclear D gene. The CDR3 sequence is 15 residues long. The V gene's germline CDR1 is SGHRS and CDR2 YFSETQ. Trimming took off 5 bases at V and 0 bases at J, with 9 bases between the two ends. CDR3 sequence: CASREQSSGANVLTF. The DNA for the CDR3 is TGCGCCAGCAGGGAGCAAAGCTCTGGGGCCAACGTCCTGACTTTC.

The chain joins TRBV7-8 to TRBJ2-1, with TRBD2 matching 12 bases. Looked up from germline, CDR1 is SGHVS and CDR2 is FQNEAQ. The CDR3 sequence is 16 residues long. Trimming at V came to 1 base and at J to 9 bases, leaving 7 bases not matched to a gene. CDR3 protein: CASSLVLLAGGVEQFF. In DNA, the CDR3 is TGTGCCAGCAGCTTAGTGCTACTAGCGGGAGGAGTTGAGCAGTTCTTC.

The chain carries TRBV19 and TRBJ2-6; no definite D call. The CDR3 runs 12 residues. Germline CDR1 and CDR2: LNHDA and SQIVND (reference sequence). The V end lost 4 bases, the J end lost 9 bases, and 7 bases lay between the germline ends. CDR3 sequence: CASSTRVNVLTF. The CDR3 nucleotides are TGTGCCAGTAGTACCCGGGTCAACGTCCTGACTTTC.

The CDR3 nucleotides read TGCGCCAGCAGCTTGAAAAATGGCCTAGCGGGGACCCAGTACTTC. Its protein is CASSLKNGLAGTQYF. The chain uses TRBV5-1 and TRBJ2-5; 8 bases match TRBD2. CDR3 length: 15 residues. Germline assignment: CDR1 SGHRS and CDR2 YFSETQ. The V gene end was trimmed by 1 base and the J gene end by 7 bases; junction bases not matched to a gene: 9.

The chain employs TRBV28 and TRBJ1-3, with D possibly matching TRBD1 (5 bases). The CDR3 runs to 16 residues. Germline-derived CDR1 and CDR2 are MDHEN and SYDVKM. Trimming took 4 bases from V and 6 from J, leaving 19 bases between them. In nucleotides, the CDR3 is TGTGCCAGCAGTTCGCATTCCCCAGGGCTTGAAAACACCATATATTTT. As protein: CASSSHSPGLENTIYF.

This clone appeared a single time. This chain joins TRBV28 and TRBJ2-7; D remains ambiguous. Trimming removed 4 bases at V and 2 bases at J, with 12 bases between. The CDR3 is 14 amino acids. Per germline, CDR1 MDHEN and CDR2 SYDVKM. The CDR3 here is CASSSPIQTYEQYF. The DNA of the CDR3 is TGTGCCAGCAGTTCCCCAATTCAGACCTACGAGCAGTACTTC.

The CDR3 here is CASRAQDYEQYF. CDR3 DNA: TGTGCCAGCAGGGCACAGGACTACGAGCAGTACTTC. The chain couples TRBV2 to TRBJ2-7, with D maybe TRBD1 (5 bases). The CDR3 length is 12 residues. Germline V gene sequence: CDR1 SNHLY, CDR2 FYNNEI. With 6 bases removed from V and 3 bases from J, the gap between germline ends came to 9 bases.

This chain joins TRBV11-2 and TRBJ2-3, with TRBD2 matching 8 bases. J gave up 2 bases and V 3 bases, and 4 bases lay outside the gene matches. This CDR3 comprises 15 residues. CDR1 and CDR2 (germline): SGHAT, FQNNGV. CDR3 amino acids: CASSFIAGTTDTQYF. CDR3 sequence (DNA): TGTGCCAGCAGCTTTATAGCGGGAACCACAGATACGCAGTATTTT. Based on the CDR3 plus reference TRBV11-2 and TRBJ2-3, the full variable domain is EAGVAQSPRYKIIEKRQSVAFWCNPISGHATLYWYQQILGQGPKLLIQFQNNGVVDDSQLPKDRFSAERLKGVDSTLKIQPAKLEDSAVYLCASSFIAGTTDTQYFGPGTRLTVL.